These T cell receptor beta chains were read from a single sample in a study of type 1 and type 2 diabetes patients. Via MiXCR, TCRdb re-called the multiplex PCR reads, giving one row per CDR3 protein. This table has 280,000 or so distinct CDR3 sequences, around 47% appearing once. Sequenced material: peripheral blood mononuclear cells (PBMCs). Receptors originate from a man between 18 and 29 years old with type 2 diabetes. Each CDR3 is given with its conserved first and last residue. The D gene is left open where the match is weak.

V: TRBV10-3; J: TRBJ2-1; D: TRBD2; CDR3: CAISDSAGGRKSSYNEQFF
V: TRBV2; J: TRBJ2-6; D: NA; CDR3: CASSEVTGANVLTF
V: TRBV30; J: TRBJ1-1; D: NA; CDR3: CAWSDSMNTEAFF
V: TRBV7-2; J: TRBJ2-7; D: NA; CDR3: CASGGFRLSEQYF
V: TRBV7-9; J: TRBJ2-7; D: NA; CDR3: CASGLVLSYEQYF
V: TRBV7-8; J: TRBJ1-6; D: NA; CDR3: CASSLGSNSPLHF
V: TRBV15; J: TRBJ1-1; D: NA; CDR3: CATSKEGGLGAFF
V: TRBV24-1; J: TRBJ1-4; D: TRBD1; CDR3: CATSDPGQGNEKLFF
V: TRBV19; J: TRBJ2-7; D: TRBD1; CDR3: CATSTTGGTYEQYF
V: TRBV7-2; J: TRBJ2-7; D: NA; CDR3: CASSQDAKAGFSYEQYF
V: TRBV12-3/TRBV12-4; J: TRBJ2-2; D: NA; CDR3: CASSFDTGELFF
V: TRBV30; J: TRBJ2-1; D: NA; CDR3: CAWRTRLLSSYNEQFF
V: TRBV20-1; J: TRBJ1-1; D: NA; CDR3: CSATQVPTAVTEAFF
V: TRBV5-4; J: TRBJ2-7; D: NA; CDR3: CASRGDAAMYLCATSREEADEQYF
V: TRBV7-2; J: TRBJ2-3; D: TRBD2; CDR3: CASSTIAGVTDTQYF
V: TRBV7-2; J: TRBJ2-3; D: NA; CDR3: CASSHEGGTQYF
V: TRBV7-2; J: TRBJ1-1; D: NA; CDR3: CASSLLGVLGEAFF
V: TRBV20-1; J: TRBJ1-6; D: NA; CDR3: CSARDFGSPLHF
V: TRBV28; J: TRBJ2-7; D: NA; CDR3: CASSFVGGRVGEQYF
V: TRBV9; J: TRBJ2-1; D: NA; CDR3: CASSGAGAYNEQFF
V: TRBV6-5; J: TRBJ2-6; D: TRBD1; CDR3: CASSAWTGSGANVLTF
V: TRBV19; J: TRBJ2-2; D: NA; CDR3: CASSIVGSSELFF
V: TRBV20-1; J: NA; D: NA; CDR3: CSARDKGTQYF
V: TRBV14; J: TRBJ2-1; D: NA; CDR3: CASSSYGVTSEQFF
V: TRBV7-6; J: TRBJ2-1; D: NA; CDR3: CASSIQTHYNEQFF
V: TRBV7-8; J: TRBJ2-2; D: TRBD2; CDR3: CASSPGGERFGELFF
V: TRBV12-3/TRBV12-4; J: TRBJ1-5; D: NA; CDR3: CASSLFPGSNQPQHF
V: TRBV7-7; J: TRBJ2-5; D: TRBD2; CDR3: CASSSTPPGTSGGPQETQYF
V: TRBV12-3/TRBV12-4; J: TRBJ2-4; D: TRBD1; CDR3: CASSNTGGLTKNIQYF
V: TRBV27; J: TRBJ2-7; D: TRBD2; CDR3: CASSQTGPSGSLQYF
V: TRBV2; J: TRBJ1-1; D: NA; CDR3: CASNAGGVVTEAFF
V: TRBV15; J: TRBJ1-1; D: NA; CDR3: CATSRGMGTEAFF
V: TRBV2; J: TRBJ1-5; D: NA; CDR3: CASTGENQPQHF
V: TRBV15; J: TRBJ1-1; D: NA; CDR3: CAILDGLMNTEAFF
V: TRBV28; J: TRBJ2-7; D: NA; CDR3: CASSLGYYEQYF
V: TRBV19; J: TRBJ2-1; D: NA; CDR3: CASSILTTAYNEQFF
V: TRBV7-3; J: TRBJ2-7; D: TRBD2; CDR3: CASSLAGEGEQYF
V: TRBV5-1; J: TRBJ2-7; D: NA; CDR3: CASSLTSELPAQYF
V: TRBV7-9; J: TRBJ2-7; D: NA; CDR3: CASSFSHVKQYF
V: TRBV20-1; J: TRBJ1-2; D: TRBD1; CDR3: CSASDTLLTGAGYTF